The entry below describes one TCR beta chain. Its specificity is not known. TCRdb re-called the RT-PCR reads through MiXCR, storing one row per CDR3 protein. The sample lists 400,000 to 550,000 distinct CDR3 sequences; around 25% were seen once. The data are from a study of response to subunit inactivated influenza vaccine. The germline V gene encodes CDR1 ENHRY and CDR2 SYGVKD. The V and J ends lost 7 bases and 1 base, in that order; junction bases with no gene match: 0. The CDR3 is 14 residues long. Study-level points and caveats: There was a suggestion from the authors that each seasonal influenza vaccination recruits few new T cells.

The chain couples TRBV10-3 to TRBJ2-2; 10 bases fit TRBD2. The clonotype originates from a man aged 50 to 60 who received an inactivated influenza vaccine. The material sequenced was CD4+ T cells sorted from PBMCs, taken 5 to 6 days after vaccination. The CDR3 region is CAITSGGNTGELFF. The CDR3 DNA sequence: TGTGCCATCACTAGCGGGGGGAACACCGGGGAGCTGTTTTTT.